This entry lists 23 T cell receptor beta chains sequenced from one sample in a study of cytomegalovirus exposure and HLA in healthy donors. PCR used 60 Vbeta primers and 13 Jbeta primers. Sequenced by immunoSEQ multiplex PCR; TCRdb stores in-frame clones only, minus some. The profile shows some 110,000 clones, 80% of them singletons. Sequencing was carried out using PBMCs. These TCRs come from a man aged 30-40 years in good health and CMV-seronegative.

CDR3 in amino acids: CASSLDARGTDTQYF. The CDR3 DNA reads as TGTGCCAGCAGCTTAGACGCTAGGGGAACAGATACGCAGTATTTT. This sequence joins TRBV11-3 and TRBJ2-3, with TRBD1 as a possible D gene (5 bases). The germline V gene encodes CDR1 SGHNT and CDR2 YENEEA. This CDR3 is 15 amino acids long. Between the trimmed V and J ends, which lost 0 bases and 3 bases, there was a span of 10 bases.

The chain links TRBV5-1 to TRBJ1-1; D perhaps matches TRBD1 (6 bases). This CDR3 has 15 residues. Germline CDR1 reads SGHRS; CDR2 reads YFSETQ. The V and J ends lost 2 bases and 5 bases respectively, with 16 bases between them. CDR3 sequence reads: CASSFSGTSETEAFF. Written as DNA, the CDR3 is TGCGCCAGCAGCTTTTCCGGGACATCGGAAACTGAAGCTTTCTTT.

The CDR3, as DNA: TGTGCCAGTAGTATCCGCCCGGGACAGAGCTCCTACAATGAGCAGTTCTTC. This sequence encodes CASSIRPGQSSYNEQFF. The chain combines TRBV19 with TRBJ2-1, with 7 positions matching TRBD1. The ends lost 3 bases at V and 0 bases at J; junction bases unmatched: 8. Per germline, CDR1 LNHDA and CDR2 SQIVND (reference sequence). The CDR3 extends over 17 amino acids.

The V and J genes are TRBV30 and TRBJ2-7, with a possible D match to TRBD1 (5 bases). The V end was cut by 2 bases, the J end by 3 bases, with 11 bases between. Germline V gene data show CDR1 as GTSNPN and CDR2 as SVGIG (reference sequence). CDR3 length equals 13 residues. CDR3 sequence reads: CAWSPQDRYEQYF. The CDR3 DNA is TGTGCCTGGAGTCCACAGGACCGCTACGAGCAGTACTTC. The full variable domain, rest sourced from reference TRBV30 and TRBJ2-7, is SQTIHQWPATLVQPVGSPLSLECTVEGTSNPNLYWYRQAAGRGLQLLFYSVGIGQISSEVPQNLSASRPQDRQFILSSKKLLLSDSGFYLCAWSPQDRYEQYFGPGTRLTVT.

This rearrangement joins TRBV9 to TRBJ2-3; no firm D call. V was shortened by 9 bases and J by 4 bases, with 15 bases between the two germline ends. Germline V CDR1 and CDR2: SGDLS, YYNGEE. The CDR3 has 13 residues. The CDR3 region has the DNA TGTGCCACCCCGGTGGTGTCGGCAGATACGCAGTATTTT. Its translation: CATPVVSADTQYF.

The chain uses TRBV29-1 and TRBJ1-1; D might be TRBD1 (5 bases). The V gene lost 3 bases and the J gene lost 0 bases, with 14 bases spanning the gap. In germline, CDR1 is SQVTM, CDR2 ANQGSEA. The CDR3 loop spans 15 amino acids. The CDR3 loop reads CSVDSGWGMNTEAFF. The CDR3 bases are TGCAGCGTTGATTCAGGGTGGGGAATGAACACTGAAGCTTTCTTT.

V gene TRBV5-1 combines with J gene TRBJ2-1; 13 bases agree with TRBD2. Germline V gene sequence: CDR1 SGHRS, CDR2 YFSETQ. This CDR3 comprises 15 residues. Trimming took 4 bases from V and 6 from J; bases not matched to a gene: 4. The CDR3 loop reads CASSPGLAGANEQFF. The CDR3 coding sequence is TGCGCCAGCAGCCCCGGACTAGCGGGGGCCAATGAGCAGTTCTTC.

The V gene is TRBV9, the J gene TRBJ2-7; 8 bases fit TRBD2. The CDR3 totals 17 residues. Germline CDR1 is SGDLS and CDR2 is YYNGEE. After removal of 0 bases from V and 0 bases from J, the junction contained 8 bases not matched to a gene. CDR3 nucleotide sequence: TGTGCCAGCAGCGTAGGGGGCCTAGCGGGTTACTCCTACGAGCAGTACTTC. This codes for CASSVGGLAGYSYEQYF.

The chain couples TRBV9 to TRBJ2-7, with 7 bases identical to TRBD1. The germline CDR1 and CDR2 sequences are SGDLS and YYNGEE. The CDR3 sequence is 14 residues long. V trimming: 4 bases; J trimming: 2 bases; junction bases outside the gene matches: 6. Here the CDR3 reads CASSPWTGTYEQYF. CDR3 nucleotide sequence: TGTGCCAGCAGCCCATGGACAGGCACCTACGAGCAGTACTTC.

The V and J genes are TRBV9 and TRBJ2-2, with 8 bases fitting TRBD1. CDR3 length equals 18 residues. Per germline, CDR1 SGDLS and CDR2 YYNGEE. The ends lost 0 bases at V and 8 bases at J; junction bases unmatched: 15. CDR3 sequence (DNA): TGTGCCAGCAGCGTAGCCCCATGGGCAGGGGGCGTTGAAGGGGAGCTGTTTTTT. This gives the protein CASSVAPWAGGVEGELFF.

This sequence joins TRBV27 and TRBJ2-5, with TRBD2 matching 12 bases. Looked up from germline, CDR1 is MNHEY and CDR2 is SMNVEV (reference sequence). V dropped 4 bases and J dropped 2; count of bases not matched to a gene: 2. CDR3 size: 15 residues. CDR3 coding DNA: TGTGCCAGCAGTTCGCTAGCGGGGGGGCAAGAGACCCAGTACTTC. Translated, it gives CASSSLAGGQETQYF.

This chain connects TRBV5-8 to TRBJ2-7; D not resolved. Looked up from germline, CDR1 is SGHTS and CDR2 is YDEGEE. This CDR3 has 13 residues. Trimming cost V 3 bases and J 0 bases, with 7 bases left between them. CDR3 protein: CASSSRFSYEQYF. Here the CDR3 DNA reads TGTGCCAGCAGCTCCAGGTTCTCCTACGAGCAGTACTTC. The entire variable domain, with the rest obtained from reference TRBV5-8 and TRBJ2-7, is as follows: EAGVTQSPTHLIKTRGQQATLRCSPISGHTSVYWYQQALGLGLQFLLWYDEGEERNRGNFPPRFSGRQFPNYSSELNVNALELEDSALYLCASSSRFSYEQYFGPGTRLTVT.

The V call is TRBV6-5, the J call TRBJ2-7; the D gene is possibly TRBD2 (7 bases). Germline lookup yields CDR1 MNHEY and CDR2 SVGAGI. Trimming removed 6 bases at V and 1 base at J, with 16 bases between. The CDR3 runs 15 residues. The CDR3, as DNA: TGTGCCAGCAGGCCACCCGGGGGGCAGTCCTACGAGCAGTACTTC. Translated: CASRPPGGQSYEQYF.

This chain connects TRBV18 to TRBJ1-4, with D possibly being TRBD1 (5 bases). This CDR3 comprises 13 residues. Per germline, CDR1 KGHSH and CDR2 LQKENI. The V and J ends lost 4 bases and 8 bases respectively, with 11 bases between them. The CDR3: CASSQGREEKLFF. The CDR3 DNA sequence: TGTGCCAGCTCACAGGGGAGGGAAGAAAAACTGTTTTTT.

The chain joins TRBV27 to TRBJ2-3; D gene unclear. The CDR3 is 15 residues long. Trimming stripped 3 bases from V and 0 bases from J, with 10 bases between. CDR1 and CDR2 (germline): MNHEY, SMNVEV (reference sequence). CDR3 amino acids: CASSFKPSSTDTQYF. CDR3 sequence (DNA): TGTGCCAGCAGTTTTAAACCCAGTAGCACAGATACGCAGTATTTT.

This chain joins TRBV5-1 and TRBJ2-2; 8 bases agree with TRBD2. Germline CDR1 reads SGHRS; CDR2 reads YFSETQ. The junction had 11 bases not matched to a gene; V was cut back by 6 bases and J by 7 bases. The length of the CDR3 is 15 residues. The DNA of the CDR3 is TGCGCCAGCACCCCGAACGCGGGGGGCCACGGGGAGCTGTTTTTT. It encodes CASTPNAGGHGELFF.

This clone has a handful of counts. The V call is TRBV28, the J call TRBJ1-2; D is uncertain. Germline V gene sequence: CDR1 MDHEN, CDR2 SYDVKM. This CDR3 region has 12 residues. Between the trimmed V and J ends, which lost 5 bases and 4 bases, there was a span of 8 bases. CDR3 region: CASSERLYGYTF. The CDR3 DNA follows: TGTGCCAGCAGTGAGAGACTCTATGGCTACACCTTC.

The V and J genes are TRBV20-1 and TRBJ2-7, with D unclear. The germline V and J ends were trimmed by 5 bases and 6 bases, with 8 bases remaining between them. This CDR3 spans 10 amino acids. Germline CDR1 and CDR2: DFQATT and SNEGSKA (reference sequence). CDR3 DNA sequence: TGCAGTGCTTCTAGTGGCGAGCAGTACTTC. Amino acid sequence: CSASSGEQYF.

The J gene is TRBJ2-3, the V gene TRBV7-9; D may be TRBD1 (5 bases). Looked up from germline, CDR1 is SEHNR and CDR2 is FQNEAQ (reference sequence). The CDR3 covers 15 residues. Trimming took off 5 bases at V and 3 bases at J, with 15 bases between the two ends. CDR3 nucleotides: TGTGCCAGCAGCCAGGGCTACGAAGTAACAGATACGCAGTATTTT. Protein: CASSQGYEVTDTQYF.

As for this clone: At one end the junction does not follow the germline gene, possibly because of a read error. The chain joins TRBV6-5 to TRBJ2-1; the match to TRBD1 covers 11 bases. Germline V CDR1 and CDR2: MNHEY, SVGAGI. This CDR3 has 16 amino acids. CDR3: CAGSYSRDRGRNEQFF. CDR3 in DNA: TGTGCCGGCAGTTACTCCCGGGACAGGGGGAGAAATGAGCAGTTCTTC.

The rearrangement joins TRBV12-5 to TRBJ2-5; 9 bases are a match to TRBD1. The CDR3 contains 15 residues. Germline lookup yields CDR1 LGHNT and CDR2 FRNRAP. The V gene end was trimmed by 3 bases and the J gene end by 3 bases; junction bases not matched to a gene: 5. In DNA form, the CDR3 reads TGTGCTAGTGGTTTAGGAACAGGGGGCGAAGAGACCCAGTACTTC. Residues: CASGLGTGGEETQYF.

For the CDR3, the DNA is TGTGCAAGTCGCTTACGGGACAGGGGGCACACTGAAGCTTTCTTT. Its translation: CASRLRDRGHTEAFF. The chain is built from TRBV12-2 and TRBJ1-1; the table calls TRBD1, which could not be checked here. TRBV12-2 corresponds to a pseudogene. The CDR3 contains 15 residues.

The chain combines TRBV14 with TRBJ1-1, with D perhaps matching TRBD1 (5 bases). Germline loops: CDR1 SGHDN, CDR2 FVKESK. V shed 1 base and J shed 6 bases, with 12 bases lying between them. There are 14 residues in the CDR3. CDR3 nucleotides: TGTGCCAGCAGCCAAGCGGGCAGGGCGGCTGAAGCTTTCTTT. It codes for CASSQAGRAAEAFF.